Below, 8 T cell receptor beta chains from the same sample are listed, as sequenced in a study of blood T cell repertoires in COVID-19. Clones were sequenced by immunoSEQ multiplex PCR, and TCRdb holds only the in-frame ones, with some missing. The table shows about 39,000 clones, with approximately 80% occurring only once. Sequenced sample: peripheral blood. The source is a man aged 55 to 70 in a cohort sampled during active COVID-19.

CDR3 sequence (DNA): TGTGCCAGCAGCTTTGACAGAACCTATGGCTACACCTTC. The encoded protein is CASSFDRTYGYTF. V gene TRBV7-9 combines with J gene TRBJ1-2; TRBD1 is a possible D gene (5 bases). Germline-derived CDR1 and CDR2 are SEHNR and FQNEAQ (reference sequence). CDR3 length: 13 residues. Deletions cut 3 bases from V and 4 bases from J, with 9 bases between.

V is TRBV7-9 and J is TRBJ1-1, with D maybe TRBD1 (6 bases). The germline CDR1 and CDR2 sequences are SEHNR and FQNEAQ (reference sequence). V dropped 7 bases and J dropped 8 bases, with 23 bases sitting between them. The CDR3 has 15 amino acids. In DNA, the CDR3 is TGTGCCAGCACCTCCGATCTCCGTGGGGGCGCCGAAGCTTTCTTT. Its translation is CASTSDLRGGAEAFF.

J is TRBJ2-7 and V is TRBV28, with D possibly TRBD2 on 6 matching bases. Germline lookup yields CDR1 MDHEN and CDR2 SYDVKM. The CDR3 runs to 14 residues. Trimming removed 10 bases from V and 7 bases from J, with 23 bases in between. The CDR3 sequence is CATALEAGWEEQYF. The DNA for the CDR3 is TGTGCCACCGCCTTGGAGGCGGGATGGGAGGAGCAGTACTTC.

V and J are TRBV4-3 and TRBJ2-3, with D perhaps TRBD1 (5 bases). Between the trimmed V and J ends, which lost 3 bases and 9 bases, there was a span of 19 bases. Germline CDR1 is LGHNA and CDR2 is YSLEER. CDR3 size: 15 residues. CDR3 sequence (DNA): TGCGCCAGCAGCCAGATGGGGCAAGTTGGGATCACGCAGTATTTT. Its translation is CASSQMGQVGITQYF.

The CDR3 sequence: CASSPGLAGGRTQYF. The CDR3 DNA follows: TGTGCCAGCAGCCCGGGACTAGCGGGAGGGAGGACCCAGTACTTC. The chain has TRBV7-9 and TRBJ2-5, with 16 bases that match TRBD2. V lost 5 bases and J lost 7; bases outside the gene matches: 4. Per germline, CDR1 SEHNR and CDR2 FQNEAQ (reference sequence). The CDR3 is 15 residues long.

A few counts support this clone. The chain joins TRBV2 to TRBJ2-2; TRBD1 agrees at 8 bases. With V trimmed by 6 bases and J by 8 bases, 5 bases remained unmatched. Germline V gene lookup returns CDR1 SNHLY and CDR2 FYNNEI. The CDR3 extends over 13 amino acids. Written as DNA, the CDR3 is TGTGCCAGCAGCCTCACAGGGGGAGGGGAGCTGTTTTTT. It is translated as CASSLTGGGELFF.

The rearrangement joins TRBV28 to TRBJ1-1; D may be TRBD1 (6 bases). Looked up from germline, CDR1 is MDHEN and CDR2 is SYDVKM. The CDR3 extends over 12 amino acids. V lost 9 bases, J lost 3 bases, and 11 bases lay in between. This CDR3 reads CASGSGDTEAFF. CDR3 nucleotides: TGTGCCAGTGGGTCAGGGGACACTGAAGCTTTCTTT. Complete variable domain (other parts from reference TRBV28 and TRBJ1-1): DVKVTQSSRYLVKRTGEKVFLECVQDMDHENMFWYRQDPGLGLRLIYFSYDVKMKEKGDIPEGYSVSREKKERFSLILESASTNQTSMYLCASGSGDTEAFFGQGTRLTVV.

This clone was seen a single time. The rearrangement joins TRBV5-4 to TRBJ2-7, with D tentatively TRBD1 (5 bases). V was shortened by 4 bases and J by 3 bases, with 11 bases between the two germline ends. This CDR3 has 13 amino acids. Germline values: CDR1 SGHNT, CDR2 YYREEE (reference sequence). The CDR3 loop reads CASSTDSYYEQYF. The DNA of the CDR3 is TGTGCCAGCAGCACCGACAGCTACTACGAGCAGTACTTC.